The entry below gives a single T cell receptor (beta chain) sequence along with its context. This entry is derived from a study of control samples from healthy donors and cancer patients. TCRdb's table, derived via immunoSEQ multiplex PCR, lists solely in-frame clones and lacks some. The sample has about 82,000 clones; approximately 87% are singletons. The CDR3 covers 15 residues. Per the germline V gene, CDR1 is WNHNN and CDR2 is SYGVQD (reference sequence). Trimming shortened V by 4 bases and J by 5 bases, and 16 bases separated the two germline ends. J is TRBJ2-3 and V is TRBV10-1; D possibly corresponds to TRBD2 (6 bases). This sequence was found in a man in his fifties or sixties in good health. Sequences were obtained from blood. This chain's CDR3 is CASSVYGTPGDTQYF. The CDR3 region has the DNA TGCGCCAGCAGTGTTTATGGGACTCCCGGAGATACGCAGTATTTT.